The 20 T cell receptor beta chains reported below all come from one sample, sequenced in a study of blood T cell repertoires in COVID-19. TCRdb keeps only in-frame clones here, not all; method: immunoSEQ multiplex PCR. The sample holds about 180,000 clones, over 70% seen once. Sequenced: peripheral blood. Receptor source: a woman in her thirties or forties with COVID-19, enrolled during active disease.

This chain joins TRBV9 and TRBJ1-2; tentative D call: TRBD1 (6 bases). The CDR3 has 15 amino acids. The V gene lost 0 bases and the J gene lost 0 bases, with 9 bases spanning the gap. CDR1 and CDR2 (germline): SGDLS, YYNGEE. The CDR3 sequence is CASSVGTASNYGYTF. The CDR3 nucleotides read TGTGCCAGCAGCGTAGGGACAGCATCTAACTATGGCTACACCTTC.

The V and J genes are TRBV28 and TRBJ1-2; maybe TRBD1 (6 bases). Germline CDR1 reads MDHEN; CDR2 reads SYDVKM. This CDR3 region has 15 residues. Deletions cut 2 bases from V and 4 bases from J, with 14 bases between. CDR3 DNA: TGTGCCAGCAGTTTAGACGGACAGCAATTCTATGGCTACACCTTC. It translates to CASSLDGQQFYGYTF.

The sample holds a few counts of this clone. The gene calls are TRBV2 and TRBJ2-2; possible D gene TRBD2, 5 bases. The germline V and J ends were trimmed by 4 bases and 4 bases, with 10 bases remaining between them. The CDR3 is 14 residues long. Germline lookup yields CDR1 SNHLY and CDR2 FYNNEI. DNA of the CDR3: TGTGCCAGCAGTGGACGTCGGGGCACCGGGGAGCTGTTTTTT. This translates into CASSGRRGTGELFF.

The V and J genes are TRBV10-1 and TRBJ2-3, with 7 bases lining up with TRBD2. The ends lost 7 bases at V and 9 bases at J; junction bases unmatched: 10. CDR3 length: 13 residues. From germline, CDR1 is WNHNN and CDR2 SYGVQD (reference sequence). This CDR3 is CASTPSGEGTQYF. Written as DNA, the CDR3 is TGCGCCAGCACTCCCTCGGGGGAGGGCACGCAGTATTTT.

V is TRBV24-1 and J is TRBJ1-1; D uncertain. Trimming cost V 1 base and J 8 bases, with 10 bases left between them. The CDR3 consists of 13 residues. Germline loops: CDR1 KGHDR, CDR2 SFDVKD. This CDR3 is CATSDFASGEAFF. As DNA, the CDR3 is TGTGCCACCAGTGATTTCGCCTCAGGCGAAGCTTTCTTT.

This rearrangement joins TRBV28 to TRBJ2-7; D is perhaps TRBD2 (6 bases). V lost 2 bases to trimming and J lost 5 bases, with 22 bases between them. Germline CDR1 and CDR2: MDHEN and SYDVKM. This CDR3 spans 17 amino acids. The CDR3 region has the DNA TGTGCCAGCAGTTTAGAAGAGCGGGTACCTCGGAGGAACGAGCAGTACTTC. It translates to CASSLEERVPRRNEQYF.

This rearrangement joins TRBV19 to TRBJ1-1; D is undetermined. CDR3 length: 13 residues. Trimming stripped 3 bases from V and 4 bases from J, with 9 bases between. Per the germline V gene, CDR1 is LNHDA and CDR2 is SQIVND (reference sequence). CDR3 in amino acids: CASSILTGTEAFF. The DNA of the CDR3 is TGTGCCAGTAGTATCCTCACGGGCACTGAAGCTTTCTTT.

The CDR3 region has the DNA TGTGCCAGCAGTTTAAGCAGGGCAGGCGAGCAGTACTTC. This gives the protein CASSLSRAGEQYF. This chain joins TRBV27 and TRBJ2-7; tentatively, D is TRBD1 (5 bases). From germline, CDR1 is MNHEY and CDR2 SMNVEV (reference sequence). V lost 2 bases to trimming and J lost 6 bases, with 11 bases between them. This CDR3 contains 13 residues.

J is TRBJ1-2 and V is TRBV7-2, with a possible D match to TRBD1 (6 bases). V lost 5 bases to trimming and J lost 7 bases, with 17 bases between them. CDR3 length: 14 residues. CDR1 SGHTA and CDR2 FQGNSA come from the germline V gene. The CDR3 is CASSPGQPSSGYTF. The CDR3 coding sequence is TGTGCCAGCAGCCCCGGACAGCCTTCCTCTGGCTACACCTTC. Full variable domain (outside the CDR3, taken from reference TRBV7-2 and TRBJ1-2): GAGVSQSPSNKVTEKGKDVELRCDPISGHTALYWYRQSLGQGLEFLIYFQGNSAPDKSGLPSDRFSAERTGGSVSTLTIQRTQQEDSAVYLCASSPGQPSSGYTFGSGTRLTVV.

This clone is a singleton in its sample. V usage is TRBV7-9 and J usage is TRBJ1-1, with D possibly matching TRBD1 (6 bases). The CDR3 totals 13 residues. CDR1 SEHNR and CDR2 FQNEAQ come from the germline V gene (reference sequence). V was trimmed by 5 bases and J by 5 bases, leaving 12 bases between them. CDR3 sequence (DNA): TGTGCCAGCAGCGCCGGGACATCAACTGAAGCTTTCTTT. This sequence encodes CASSAGTSTEAFF.

The CDR3 sequence: CASSFRGTGGVGQPQHF. The CDR3 coding sequence is TGTGCCAGCAGCTTCAGGGGGACAGGGGGCGTGGGTCAGCCCCAGCATTTT. The chain recombines TRBV7-2 with TRBJ1-5; 12 bases are a match to TRBD1. The J segment lost 6 bases and the V segment lost 3 bases, leaving 9 bases of the junction unmatched. Per the germline V gene, CDR1 is SGHTA and CDR2 is FQGNSA. The CDR3 is made up of 17 amino acids. Using reference TRBV7-2 and TRBJ1-5 for the parts outside the CDR3, the full variable domain is GAGVSQSPSNKVTEKGKDVELRCDPISGHTALYWYRQSLGQGLEFLIYFQGNSAPDKSGLPSDRFSAERTGGSVSTLTIQRTQQEDSAVYLCASSFRGTGGVGQPQHFGDGTRLSIL.

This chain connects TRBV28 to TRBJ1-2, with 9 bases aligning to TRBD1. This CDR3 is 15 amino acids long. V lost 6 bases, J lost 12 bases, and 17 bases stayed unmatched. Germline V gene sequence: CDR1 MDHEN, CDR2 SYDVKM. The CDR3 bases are TGTGCCAGCAGCCCAACTTTCACGGGACAGGGTGGAAACACCTTC. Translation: CASSPTFTGQGGNTF.

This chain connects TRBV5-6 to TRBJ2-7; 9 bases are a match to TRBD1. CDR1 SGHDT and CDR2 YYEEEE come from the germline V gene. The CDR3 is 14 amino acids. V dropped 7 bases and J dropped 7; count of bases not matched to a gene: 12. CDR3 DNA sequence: TGTGCCAGCTCAACCGGACAGGGGTTTAATGAGCAGTACTTC. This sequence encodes CASSTGQGFNEQYF.

CDR3 in amino acids: CASRPSRRQGANQPQHF. The CDR3 region has the DNA TGTGCCAGCAGACCTAGCCGACGACAGGGGGCAAATCAGCCCCAGCATTTT. The chain joins TRBV28 to TRBJ1-5; 10 bases are a match to TRBD1. With V trimmed by 6 bases and J by 4 bases, 12 bases remained unmatched. The CDR3 has 17 amino acids. The germline gives CDR1 MDHEN, CDR2 SYDVKM.

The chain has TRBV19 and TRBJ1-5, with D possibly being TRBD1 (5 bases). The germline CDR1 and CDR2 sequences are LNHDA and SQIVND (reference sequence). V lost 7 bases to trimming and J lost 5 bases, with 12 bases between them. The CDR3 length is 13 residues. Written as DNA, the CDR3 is TGTGCCAGTAAAGCAGGGTGGGATCAGCCCCAGCATTTT. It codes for CASKAGWDQPQHF.

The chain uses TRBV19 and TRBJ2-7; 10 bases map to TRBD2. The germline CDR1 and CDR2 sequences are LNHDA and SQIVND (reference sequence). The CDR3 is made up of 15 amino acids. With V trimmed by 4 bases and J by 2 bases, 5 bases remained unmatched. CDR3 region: CASSTSGTSAYEQYF. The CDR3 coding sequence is TGTGCCAGTAGTACATCCGGGACTAGCGCCTACGAGCAGTACTTC.

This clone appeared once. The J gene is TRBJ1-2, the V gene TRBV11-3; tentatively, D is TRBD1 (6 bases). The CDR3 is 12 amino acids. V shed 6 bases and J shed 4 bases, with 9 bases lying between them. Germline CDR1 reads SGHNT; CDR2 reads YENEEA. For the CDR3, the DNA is TGTGCCAGCAGTGACAGGCCCTATGGCTACACCTTC. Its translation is CASSDRPYGYTF.

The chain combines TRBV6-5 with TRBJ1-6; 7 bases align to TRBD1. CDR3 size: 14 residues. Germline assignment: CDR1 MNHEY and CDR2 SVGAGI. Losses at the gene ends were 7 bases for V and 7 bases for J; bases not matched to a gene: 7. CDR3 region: CASIFGQANSPLHF. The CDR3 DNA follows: TGTGCCAGCATATTTGGACAGGCAAATTCACCCCTCCACTTT.

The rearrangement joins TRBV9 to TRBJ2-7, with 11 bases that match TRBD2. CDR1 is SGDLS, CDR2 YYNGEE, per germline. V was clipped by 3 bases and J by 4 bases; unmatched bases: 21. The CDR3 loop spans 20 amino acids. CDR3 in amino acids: CASSAAEGWSSGGRGYEQYF. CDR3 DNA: TGTGCCAGCAGCGCAGCTGAGGGGTGGTCTAGCGGGGGGCGTGGGTACGAGCAGTACTTC.

The CDR3 sequence is CASSMDRGRKDGYTF. The CDR3 DNA sequence: TGTGCCAGTAGTATGGACAGGGGGCGCAAAGATGGCTACACCTTC. The chain recombines TRBV19 with TRBJ1-2; TRBD1 matches at 11 bases. V lost 3 bases to trimming and J lost 6 bases; unmatched junction nucleotides: 6. The CDR3 runs to 15 residues. In germline, CDR1 is LNHDA, CDR2 SQIVND (reference sequence).